These 25 T cell receptor beta chains came from one sample sequenced in a study of blood T cell repertoires in COVID-19 (TCRdb year 2020). Library method: the immunoSEQ multiplex PCR assay. TCRdb provides this immuneACCESS table in a form limited to in-frame rearrangements. Some clones are lacking; in checked studies, under half of them reflect an unresolved V gene, and why the rest are absent is not known. In this sample the table shows some 72,000 clones, around nine tenths of which occur a single time. 4.9% of the sample comes from the top ten. What was sequenced was peripheral blood. These TCRs come from a man aged 50 to 59 with active or convalescent COVID-19.

As DNA, the CDR3 is TGTGCCTGGAGAGGGGCAGGGGACACCGGGGAGCTGTTTTTT. As protein: CAWRGAGDTGELFF. This chain uses TRBV30 with TRBJ2-2; D perhaps matches TRBD1 (6 bases). V gave up 3 bases and J gave up 3 bases, with 11 bases separating them. Germline CDR1 and CDR2: GTSNPN and SVGIG (reference sequence). The CDR3 sequence is 14 residues long.

The gene calls are TRBV9 and TRBJ2-2; D gene uncertain. From germline, CDR1 is SGDLS and CDR2 YYNGEE. The CDR3 covers 14 residues. Trimming shortened V by 0 bases and J by 0 bases, and 3 bases separated the two germline ends. CDR3 protein: CASSVVTNTGELFF. CDR3 bases: TGTGCCAGCAGCGTAGTAACGAACACCGGGGAGCTGTTTTTT.

The chain recombines TRBV28 with TRBJ2-7; D gene uncertain. The CDR3 runs 13 residues. Trimming removed 5 bases from V and 3 bases from J, with 11 bases in between. Germline V CDR1 and CDR2: MDHEN, SYDVKM. The CDR3 region has the DNA TGTGCCAGCAGTACCACAGAGAACTACGAGCAGTACGTC. Translated: CASSTTENYEQYV.

The V call is TRBV19, the J call TRBJ2-1, with D possibly being TRBD2 (5 bases). Germline V gives CDR1 LNHDA, CDR2 SQIVND (reference sequence). Trimming left V 5 bases short and J 10 bases short, with 12 bases between. This CDR3 has 12 residues. CDR3 region: CASSPPTGEQFF. The DNA for the CDR3 is TGTGCCAGTAGTCCCCCCACGGGAGAGCAGTTCTTC.

This clone was observed a handful of times. V is TRBV9 and J is TRBJ1-3, with D possibly TRBD1 on 6 matching bases. V was shortened by 4 bases and J by 0 bases, with 14 bases between the two germline ends. The germline CDR1 and CDR2 sequences are SGDLS and YYNGEE. The CDR3 runs to 16 residues. CDR3 sequence: CASSRTTGSSGNTIYF. CDR3 sequence (DNA): TGTGCCAGCAGCAGAACTACAGGGAGCTCTGGAAACACCATATATTTT.

The rearrangement joins TRBV18 to TRBJ1-5, with D possibly matching TRBD1 (5 bases). Germline V gene lookup returns CDR1 KGHSH and CDR2 LQKENI. The CDR3 length is 15 residues. V lost 0 bases, J lost 5 bases, and 11 bases lay in between. The CDR3 bases are TGTGCCAGCTCACCACCGCAGGGTGGGGATCAGCCCCAGCATTTT. Its protein is CASSPPQGGDQPQHF.

A few counts support this clone. This chain uses TRBV7-9 with TRBJ2-7, with TRBD2 as a possible D gene (6 bases). Germline CDR1 and CDR2: SEHNR and FQNEAQ (reference sequence). Trimming took 7 bases from V and 4 from J, leaving 14 bases between them. This CDR3 comprises 13 residues. The CDR3 nucleotides are TGTGCCAGCACCCCCGGACGGGGGTACGAGCAGTACTTC. It specifies CASTPGRGYEQYF.

The CDR3 reads CASRSATYWEQFF. In nucleotides, the CDR3 is TGTGCCAGCAGGTCGGCGACTTATTGGGAGCAGTTCTTC. The V call is TRBV7-9, the J call TRBJ2-1; D gene ambiguous. Trimming cost V 6 bases and J 10 bases, with 16 bases left between them. CDR3 size: 13 residues. Per germline, CDR1 SEHNR and CDR2 FQNEAQ (reference sequence).

This clone occurred a few times. The rearrangement joins TRBV7-9 to TRBJ2-2, with D tentatively TRBD2 (5 bases). The V end was cut by 1 base, the J end by 6 bases, with 9 bases between. The CDR3 runs 14 residues. The germline V gene encodes CDR1 SEHNR and CDR2 FQNEAQ (reference sequence). CDR3 nucleotide sequence: TGTGCCAGCAGCTTAGTGGGGAGCGCCGGGGAGCTGTTTTTT. This sequence encodes CASSLVGSAGELFF. The full variable domain, in which reference TRBV7-9 and TRBJ2-2 provide the parts outside the CDR3, is DTGVSQNPRHKITKRGQNVTFRCDPISEHNRLYWYRQTLGQGPEFLTYFQNEAQLEKSRLLSDRFSAERPKGSFSTLEIQRTEQGDSAMYLCASSLVGSAGELFFGEGSRLTVL.

The chain carries TRBV28 and TRBJ2-5, with 7 bases fitting TRBD1. Germline V gene data show CDR1 as MDHEN and CDR2 as SYDVKM. J lost 4 bases, V lost 3 bases, and 11 bases had no gene match. The CDR3 has 16 residues. This chain's CDR3 is CASSFGAGGFGETQYF. CDR3 bases: TGTGCCAGCAGTTTTGGGGCAGGGGGATTTGGAGAGACCCAGTACTTC.

This rearrangement joins TRBV12-3 or TRBV12-4 to TRBJ2-1; tentative D call: TRBD2 (5 bases). V dropped 6 bases and J dropped 7 bases, with 10 bases sitting between them. The CDR3 runs to 12 residues. The CDR3 loop is CASSLSGNEQFF. The DNA for the CDR3 is TGTGCCAGCAGCCTCTCGGGGAATGAGCAGTTCTTC.

J is TRBJ1-5 and V is TRBV3-1 (or the pseudogene TRBV3-2); a possible D gene is TRBD1 (5 bases). V shed 1 base and J shed 9 bases, with 16 bases lying between them. Germline V gene lookup returns CDR1 LGHDT and CDR2 YNNKEL (reference sequence). The CDR3 length is 15 residues. CDR3 DNA: TGTGCCAGCAGCCAAGGAGGGGCCGGACTAAGGCCCCAGCATTTT. It codes for CASSQGGAGLRPQHF.

This clone was picked up one time. Distinct nucleotide sequences in the sample also encode this CDR3. This rearrangement joins TRBV7-9 to TRBJ2-3; D remains ambiguous. The length of the CDR3 is 11 residues. V lost 4 bases and J lost 4, with 3 bases in between. CDR1 and CDR2 (germline): SEHNR, FQNEAQ (reference sequence). CDR3 region: CASSSSDTQYF. CDR3 nucleotide sequence: TGTGCCAGCAGCTCCTCAGATACGCAGTATTTT.

This rearrangement joins TRBV7-9 to TRBJ1-3; TRBD1 aligns across 7 bases. Germline CDR1 SEHNR, CDR2 FQNEAQ (reference sequence). The V gene end was trimmed by 5 bases and the J gene end by 3 bases; junction bases not matched to a gene: 4. There are 14 residues in the CDR3. The chain's CDR3 is CASSGRGYGNTIYF. CDR3 nucleotide sequence: TGTGCCAGCAGCGGCAGGGGGTATGGAAACACCATATATTTT.

J is TRBJ2-1 and V is TRBV24-1, with TRBD2 identical over 12 bases. Germline V gene data show CDR1 as KGHDR and CDR2 as SFDVKD. The CDR3 loop spans 17 amino acids. After removal of 5 bases from V and 0 bases from J, the junction contained 4 bases not matched to a gene. In DNA, the CDR3 is TGTGCCACCAGTGGGACTAGCGGGGCGAGCTCCTACAATGAGCAGTTCTTC. It yields the protein CATSGTSGASSYNEQFF.

The gene calls are TRBV19 and TRBJ2-5, with 10 bases that match TRBD2. Unmatched junction bases numbered 2, after V lost 3 bases and J lost 1 base. The CDR3 consists of 15 residues. CDR1 and CDR2 from the germline V gene are LNHDA and SQIVND (reference sequence). In nucleotides, the CDR3 is TGTGCCAGTAGTATGAGCGGGGGGGTCCAAGAGACCCAGTACTTC. Translated, it gives CASSMSGGVQETQYF.

J is TRBJ1-2 and V is TRBV15; TRBD1 agrees at 9 bases. With 5 bases clipped from V and 4 bases from J, the junction kept 8 bases outside the gene matches. Per germline, CDR1 LNHNV and CDR2 YYDKDF (reference sequence). CDR3 length equals 15 residues. CDR3 in DNA: TGTGCCACCAGCCTGACAGGGGGGAACTTCTATGGCTACACCTTC. Its protein is CATSLTGGNFYGYTF.

Details on this clone: At one boundary the junction diverges from the germline segment, which might be a read error. The rearrangement uses TRBV12-3 or TRBV12-4 and TRBJ2-7; maybe TRBD1 (6 bases). This CDR3 is 12 amino acids long. The CDR3 DNA is TGTGTCAGCAGTTCACAGGGACCCGAGCAGTACTTC. Translated, it gives CVSSSQGPEQYF.

The chain has TRBV3-1 (or the pseudogene TRBV3-2) and TRBJ2-1, with TRBD2 matching over 8 bases. The germline gives CDR1 LGHDT, CDR2 YNNKEL (reference sequence). This CDR3 spans 17 amino acids. The V and J ends lost 1 base and 9 bases, in that order; junction bases with no gene match: 14. CDR3 in amino acids: CASSQVNPGLDVGEQFF. The CDR3 region has the DNA TGTGCCAGCAGCCAAGTAAACCCGGGACTAGATGTTGGTGAGCAGTTCTTC.

The CDR3 coding sequence is TGTGCCAGCAGCTTACCCCCGGCTGAAGCTTTCTTT. It codes for CASSLPPAEAFF. The chain carries TRBV7-2 and TRBJ1-1; D uncertain. Trimming stripped 2 bases from V and 6 bases from J, with 7 bases between. The CDR3 totals 12 residues. Germline V gene sequence: CDR1 SGHTA, CDR2 FQGNSA.

The V call is TRBV6-5, the J call TRBJ2-1; 8 bases align to TRBD1. V dropped 6 bases and J dropped 3; count of bases not matched to a gene: 4. This CDR3 is 14 amino acids long. The germline V gene has CDR1 MNHEY and CDR2 SVGAGI. The CDR3 nucleotides are TGTGCCAGCAGCAAGGACAGGGACTACAATGAGCAGTTCTTC. It specifies CASSKDRDYNEQFF.

The gene calls are TRBV7-9 and TRBJ2-5; 9 nucleotides line up with TRBD1. Unmatched junction bases numbered 4, after V lost 1 base and J lost 4 bases. From germline, CDR1 is SEHNR and CDR2 FQNEAQ (reference sequence). CDR3 length: 15 residues. The CDR3 nucleotides are TGTGCCAGCAGCTTAGTGGGACAGGGAACAGAGACCCAGTACTTC. It is translated as CASSLVGQGTETQYF.

The chain has TRBV6-5 and TRBJ1-6, with 9 bases aligning to TRBD1. With V trimmed by 7 bases and J by 11 bases, 6 bases remained unmatched. Per germline, CDR1 MNHEY and CDR2 SVGAGI. This CDR3 contains 13 residues. The CDR3 spells CASTDRGETPLHF. The CDR3 bases are TGTGCCAGCACCGACAGGGGGGAAACACCCCTCCACTTT.

The chain couples TRBV10-3 to TRBJ2-7; 9 nucleotides align to TRBD1. Germline loops: CDR1 ENHRY, CDR2 SYGVKD. The CDR3 loop spans 15 amino acids. Trimming at V came to 3 bases and at J to 2 bases, leaving 5 bases not matched to a gene. The CDR3, as DNA: TGTGCCATCAGTGACTCGGGACAGGGTGCCTACGAGCAGTACTTC. It specifies CAISDSGQGAYEQYF.

This chain joins TRBV30 and TRBJ1-6; TRBD1 agrees at 8 bases. Unmatched junction bases numbered 11, after V lost 0 bases and J lost 13 bases. This CDR3 has 15 amino acids. Germline lookup yields CDR1 GTSNPN and CDR2 SVGIG (reference sequence). CDR3 loop: CAWSVGRTGFTPLHF. The DNA for the CDR3 is TGTGCCTGGAGTGTCGGACGGACAGGGTTTACCCCCCTCCACTTT.